These 21 T cell receptor beta chains were all obtained from the same sample, sequenced in a study of PD-L1 blockade in urothelial cancer. TCRdb's copy holds only in-frame clones and misses some; the assay was immunoSEQ multiplex PCR. The sample records about 120,000 clones, 86% being singletons. Time point of the sample: peripheral blood 6 weeks after treatment start. The sequenced sample was PBMCs, obtained around atezolizumab (anti-PD-L1) treatment. Every receptor here comes from a man aged 45-65 years with urothelial cancer.

A single count supports this clone. The chain uses TRBV7-8 and TRBJ2-1; 8 bases line up with TRBD2. This CDR3 is 15 amino acids long. The germline V gene encodes CDR1 SGHVS and CDR2 FQNEAQ. V lost 1 base and J lost 9; bases outside the gene matches: 8. CDR3 coding DNA: TGTGCCAGCAGCTTAGGCGGGACTAGTTTAGGTGAGCAGTTCTTC. It translates to CASSLGGTSLGEQFF. The whole variable domain, filled in from reference TRBV7-8 and TRBJ2-1, reads GAGVSQSPRYKVAKRGQDVALRCDPISGHVSLFWYQQALGQGPEFLTYFQNEAQLDKSGLPSDRFFAERPEGSVSTLKIQRTQQEDSAVYLCASSLGGTSLGEQFFGPGTRLTVL.

CDR3 amino acids: CASSEGPGAGGSPLHF. The CDR3 coding sequence is TGTGCCAGCAGCGAGGGCCCGGGGGCGGGGGGATCACCCCTCCACTTT. The chain combines TRBV9 with TRBJ1-6; possibly TRBD1 for D (6 bases). The CDR3 runs to 16 residues. Trimming took 3 bases from V and 10 from J, leaving 20 bases between them. From germline, CDR1 is SGDLS and CDR2 YYNGEE.

The chain couples TRBV6-4 to TRBJ2-5, with D perhaps TRBD1 (6 bases). The V and J ends lost 4 bases and 1 base respectively, with 13 bases between them. From germline, CDR1 is MRHNA and CDR2 SNTAGT. CDR3 length: 15 residues. CDR3 nucleotide sequence: TGTGCCAGCAGTGCTGGGGGCGGGTTCCAAGAGACCCAGTACTTC. Translating gives CASSAGGGFQETQYF.

The CDR3 sequence: CASSQARANQPQHF. The DNA of the CDR3 is TGTGCCAGCAGCCAAGCCAGGGCCAATCAGCCCCAGCATTTT. The chain couples TRBV4-2 to TRBJ1-5; TRBD1 might be the D (5 bases). Trimming shortened V by 1 base and J by 3 bases, and 7 bases separated the two germline ends. Germline V gene data show CDR1 as LGHNA and CDR2 as YNFKEQ. This CDR3 comprises 14 residues.

The table lists this clone with a few counts. V usage is TRBV19 and J usage is TRBJ2-2, with 8 nucleotides matching TRBD2. The CDR3 totals 15 residues. The ends lost 7 bases at V and 5 bases at J; junction bases unmatched: 9. Germline values: CDR1 LNHDA, CDR2 SQIVND (reference sequence). CDR3 sequence: CASTTAGVRTGELFF. The CDR3 nucleotides read TGTGCCAGTACCACAGCGGGAGTAAGGACCGGGGAGCTGTTTTTT.

The rearrangement joins TRBV11-2 to TRBJ2-1; TRBD2 agrees at 7 bases. Germline V lookup: CDR1 SGHAT, CDR2 FQNNGV. The length of the CDR3 is 14 residues. V lost 2 bases, J lost 8 bases, and 6 bases stayed unmatched. The CDR3 sequence is CASSLSRAGDEQFF. The DNA for the CDR3 is TGTGCCAGCAGCTTATCCAGGGCGGGGGATGAGCAGTTCTTC. The variable domain in full, completed from reference TRBV11-2 and TRBJ2-1, reads EAGVAQSPRYKIIEKRQSVAFWCNPISGHATLYWYQQILGQGPKLLIQFQNNGVVDDSQLPKDRFSAERLKGVDSTLKIQPAKLEDSAVYLCASSLSRAGDEQFFGPGTRLTVL.

J is TRBJ1-1 and V is TRBV28, with a tentative D call TRBD1 (6 bases). Trimming stripped 6 bases from V and 5 bases from J, with 19 bases between. CDR3 length: 15 residues. The V gene's germline CDR1 is MDHEN and CDR2 SYDVKM. CDR3 in amino acids: CASRQQGWVATEAFF. The CDR3 nucleotides are TGTGCCAGCAGGCAACAGGGTTGGGTTGCAACTGAAGCTTTCTTT.

This chain joins TRBV9 and TRBJ2-1, with 12 bases matching TRBD2. This CDR3 spans 16 amino acids. Germline values: CDR1 SGDLS, CDR2 YYNGEE. Unmatched junction bases numbered 5, after V lost 4 bases and J lost 3 bases. The CDR3 protein is CASSPSGRGLYNEQFF. DNA of the CDR3: TGTGCCAGCAGCCCTAGCGGGAGGGGGCTCTACAATGAGCAGTTCTTC.

The chain couples TRBV19 to TRBJ2-2; D is perhaps TRBD2 (5 bases). Germline CDR1 is LNHDA and CDR2 is SQIVND (reference sequence). The CDR3 consists of 15 residues. The germline V and J ends were trimmed by 2 bases and 3 bases, with 10 bases remaining between them. The CDR3: CASSINPGYTGELFF. The CDR3 DNA reads TGTGCCAGTAGTATAAATCCGGGATACACCGGGGAGCTGTTTTTT. Based on the CDR3 plus reference TRBV19 and TRBJ2-2, the full variable domain is DGGITQSPKYLFRKEGQNVTLSCEQNLNHDAMYWYRQDPGQGLRLIYYSQIVNDFQKGDIAEGYSVSREKKESFPLTVTSAQKNPTAFYLCASSINPGYTGELFFGEGSRLTVL.

V usage is TRBV5-1 and J usage is TRBJ1-6, with TRBD1 matching over 9 bases. The CDR3 loop spans 14 amino acids. V was pared by 5 bases and J by 10 bases, with 7 bases of the junction left unmatched. From germline, CDR1 is SGHRS and CDR2 YFSETQ. This CDR3 is CASRLQGANSPLHF. The CDR3 DNA reads as TGCGCCAGCAGATTACAGGGGGCGAACTCACCCCTCCACTTT. The whole variable domain, filled in from reference TRBV5-1 and TRBJ1-6, reads KAGVTQTPRYLIKTRGQQVTLSCSPISGHRSVSWYQQTPGQGLQFLFEYFSETQRNKGNFPGRFSGRQFSNSRSEMNVSTLELGDSALYLCASRLQGANSPLHFGNGTRLTVT.

J is TRBJ2-1 and V is TRBV10-3; possible D gene TRBD1, 6 bases. CDR1 and CDR2 (germline): ENHRY, SYGVKD. The CDR3 runs to 13 residues. The V and J ends lost 4 bases and 7 bases respectively, with 11 bases between them. For the CDR3, the DNA is TGTGCCATCAGTGTAACAGGGATAAATGAGCAGTTCTTC. Protein product: CAISVTGINEQFF.

CDR3 coding DNA: TGTGCCAGCAGCTTGGGACTAGCGGGAGTGGCCGGGGAGCTGTTTTTT. This translates into CASSLGLAGVAGELFF. The chain links TRBV7-9 to TRBJ2-2, with 14 nucleotides matching TRBD2. This CDR3 region has 16 residues. The germline CDR1 and CDR2 sequences are SEHNR and FQNEAQ (reference sequence). J lost 6 bases, V lost 3 bases, and 3 bases had no gene match.

The chain combines TRBV27 with TRBJ1-5; 8 bases agree with TRBD1. The V gene end was trimmed by 7 bases and the J gene end by 0 bases; junction bases not matched to a gene: 11. The CDR3 spans 17 residues. Germline CDR1 reads MNHEY; CDR2 reads SMNVEV (reference sequence). CDR3 loop: CASTGTGSVISNQPQHF. DNA for the CDR3: TGTGCCAGCACCGGGACAGGTTCGGTAATTAGCAATCAGCCCCAGCATTTT.

The genes are TRBV5-1 and TRBJ2-3, with D perhaps TRBD2 (5 bases). This CDR3 has 14 amino acids. Germline CDR1 and CDR2: SGHRS and YFSETQ. V was trimmed by 1 base and J by 3 bases, leaving 9 bases between them. This CDR3 reads CASSLSGVTDTQYF. In DNA form, the CDR3 reads TGCGCCAGCAGCTTGAGCGGAGTTACAGATACGCAGTATTTT.

V is TRBV4-1 and J is TRBJ2-2; TRBD2 aligns across 8 bases. Germline V CDR1 and CDR2: MGHRA, YSYEKL. CDR3 length: 14 residues. After removal of 1 base from V and 8 bases from J, the junction contained 3 bases not matched to a gene. CDR3 nucleotides: TGCGCCAGCAGCCAAGGACTAGCGAAGGGGGAGCTGTTTTTT. Translated: CASSQGLAKGELFF.

The chain links TRBV19 to TRBJ1-2; tentatively, D is TRBD1 (6 bases). V lost 5 bases to trimming and J lost 2 bases, with 9 bases between them. Per germline, CDR1 LNHDA and CDR2 SQIVND (reference sequence). CDR3 length: 13 residues. The CDR3 DNA sequence: TGTGCCAGTAGTCAGGGGATCAACTATGGCTACACCTTC. This gives the protein CASSQGINYGYTF.

The rearrangement links TRBV11-3 to TRBJ2-1, with 7 nucleotides matching TRBD2. The CDR3 sequence is 16 residues long. The junction had 7 bases not matched to a gene; V was cut back by 1 base and J by 4 bases. The V gene's germline CDR1 is SGHNT and CDR2 YENEEA. The chain's CDR3 is CASSLGGYGGYNEQFF. The CDR3 region has the DNA TGTGCCAGCAGCTTAGGGGGTTACGGGGGGTACAATGAGCAGTTCTTC.

The V call is TRBV28, the J call TRBJ2-7, with 8 positions matching TRBD2. This CDR3 is built from 16 residues. Germline trimming cut 6 bases from V and 2 bases from J; bases unmatched to any gene: 12. The germline V gene has CDR1 MDHEN and CDR2 SYDVKM. CDR3 sequence: CASSRADGTRAYEQYF. The CDR3 coding sequence is TGTGCCAGCAGCCGCGCAGACGGGACTAGAGCCTACGAGCAGTACTTC.

J is TRBJ1-1 and V is TRBV7-8; no reliable D call. The germline V gene encodes CDR1 SGHVS and CDR2 FQNEAQ. Deletions cut 1 base from V and 0 bases from J, with 12 bases between. This CDR3 region has 16 residues. The CDR3 sequence: CASSLGLLVVNTEAFF. CDR3 nucleotide sequence: TGTGCCAGCAGCTTAGGACTACTCGTGGTGAACACTGAAGCTTTCTTT.

V gene TRBV25-1 combines with J gene TRBJ1-4; no definite D call. Looked up from germline, CDR1 is MGHDK and CDR2 is SYGVNS. The CDR3 is 13 residues long. V was cut by 4 bases and J by 0 bases, with 3 bases left in between. The CDR3 spells CASSATTNEKLFF. The CDR3 DNA is TGTGCCAGCAGTGCCACAACTAATGAAAAACTGTTTTTT.

This rearrangement joins TRBV9 to TRBJ2-3, with 7 bases lining up with TRBD1. This CDR3 region has 16 residues. CDR1 and CDR2 (germline): SGDLS, YYNGEE. The V and J ends lost 0 bases and 4 bases, in that order; junction bases with no gene match: 8. The CDR3 nucleotides read TGTGCCAGCAGCGTAGACCCGACAGGGACCGCAGATACGCAGTATTTT. It encodes CASSVDPTGTADTQYF.